This is a list of T cell receptor beta chains from one sample in a study of blood T cells in healthy people across ages. One entry per CDR3 protein, called by TCRdb with MiXCR from the 5' RACE reads. This table has some 1.4 million distinct CDR3 sequences, 35% to 45% appearing once. The specimen sequenced was blood. Source of these receptors: a woman aged 18-30 years in good health. CDR3s include the opening cysteine and the closing phenylalanine or tryptophan. The order of the fields is clone size, D gene, V gene, J gene, CDR3 DNA, CDR3 protein. A D gene is named only where the DNA matches it firmly. Clone size is shown for a subset of rows, as once, few, many or a class of expanded clone.

clone_size: -
d_call: TRBD2
v_call: TRBV5-1
j_call: TRBJ2-1
cdr3_nt: TGCGCCAGCAGCTTGGAGAGCGGGATCCCCTTCTACAATGAGCAGTTCTTC
cdr3_aa: CASSLESGIPFYNEQFF

clone_size: -
d_call: -
v_call: TRBV6-5
j_call: TRBJ1-1
cdr3_nt: TGTTCCAGCACCCTACAGGGGAACACTGAAGCTTTCTTT
cdr3_aa: CSSTLQGNTEAFF

clone_size: -
d_call: -
v_call: TRBV7-2
j_call: TRBJ2-7
cdr3_nt: TGTGCCAGCAGCTTAGTTTCGGACACCTCCTACGAGCAGTACTTC
cdr3_aa: CASSLVSDTSYEQYF

clone_size: -
d_call: TRBD1
v_call: TRBV11-2
j_call: TRBJ1-4
cdr3_nt: TGTGCCAGCAGGACGACAGGGACCCAAAATGAAAAACTGTTTTTT
cdr3_aa: CASRTTGTQNEKLFF

clone_size: -
d_call: TRBD1
v_call: TRBV10-3
j_call: TRBJ2-2
cdr3_nt: TGTGCCATCAGCCCGGGACAGGGGCACGGGGAGCTGTTTTTT
cdr3_aa: CAISPGQGHGELFF

clone_size: few
d_call: -
v_call: TRBV4-2
j_call: TRBJ2-7
cdr3_nt: TGTGCCAGCAGCCAAGGAGGACGGGAAAGCTCCTACGAGCAGTACTTC
cdr3_aa: CASSQGGRESSYEQYF

clone_size: -
d_call: -
v_call: TRBV20-1
j_call: TRBJ2-7
cdr3_nt: TGCAGTTTCAAAGGACTGGACTCCTACGAGCAGTACTTC
cdr3_aa: CSFKGLDSYEQYF

clone_size: -
d_call: -
v_call: TRBV20-1
j_call: TRBJ1-6
cdr3_nt: TGCAGTGCTAGGGCCAGGGGTAATTCACCCCTCCACTTT
cdr3_aa: CSARARGNSPLHF

clone_size: -
d_call: -
v_call: TRBV3-1
j_call: TRBJ1-5
cdr3_nt: TGTGCCAGCAGCCAAGACGACCCGGCAGGGAGAGATCAGCCCCAGCATTTT
cdr3_aa: CASSQDDPAGRDQPQHF

clone_size: -
d_call: -
v_call: TRBV6-4
j_call: TRBJ1-2
cdr3_nt: TGTGCCAGCAGTGACAAGGCAGGGACCCTCTATGGCTACACCTTC
cdr3_aa: CASSDKAGTLYGYTF

clone_size: -
d_call: -
v_call: TRBV18
j_call: TRBJ2-1
cdr3_nt: TGTGCCAGCTCACCATTAGCGCGGTCTACGGACAATGAGCAGTTCTTC
cdr3_aa: CASSPLARSTDNEQFF

clone_size: few
d_call: TRBD2
v_call: TRBV9
j_call: TRBJ2-1
cdr3_nt: TGTGCCAGCAGCTCCTCACTAGCGGGGGGCCCCAATGAGCAGTTCTTC
cdr3_aa: CASSSSLAGGPNEQFF

clone_size: few
d_call: -
v_call: TRBV20-1
j_call: TRBJ2-7
cdr3_nt: TGCAGTGCTAGTGGTGTAGGGCCAACTGCCTACGAGCAGTACTTC
cdr3_aa: CSASGVGPTAYEQYF

clone_size: -
d_call: TRBD1
v_call: TRBV7-2
j_call: TRBJ1-6
cdr3_nt: TGTGCCAGCAGCGCCGGGACAGGGGAGAATTCACCCCTCCACTTT
cdr3_aa: CASSAGTGENSPLHF

clone_size: few
d_call: TRBD2
v_call: TRBV5-1
j_call: TRBJ2-7
cdr3_nt: TGCGCCAGCAGCATTGGGACTAGCGCCTACGAGCAGTACTTC
cdr3_aa: CASSIGTSAYEQYF

clone_size: -
d_call: TRBD2
v_call: TRBV10-2
j_call: TRBJ2-5
cdr3_nt: TGCGCCAGCAGTGACAGTGCGACTAGCGGGAGAGAGACCCAGTACTTC
cdr3_aa: CASSDSATSGRETQYF

clone_size: many
d_call: -
v_call: TRBV29-1
j_call: TRBJ2-4
cdr3_nt: TGCAGCGTGCGAAATAATAGCAAAAACATTCAGTACTTC
cdr3_aa: CSVRNNSKNIQYF

clone_size: -
d_call: -
v_call: TRBV25-1
j_call: TRBJ2-1
cdr3_nt: TGTGCCAGCAGTGAAGGATTCGGGACCCAGTTCTTC
cdr3_aa: CASSEGFGTQFF

clone_size: -
d_call: TRBD2
v_call: TRBV5-1
j_call: TRBJ2-1
cdr3_nt: TGCGCCAGCAGCTCCCTCCAGCGGGAGCGGAATGAGCAGTTCTTC
cdr3_aa: CASSSLQRERNEQFF

clone_size: few
d_call: TRBD2
v_call: TRBV12-3/TRBV12-4
j_call: TRBJ2-3
cdr3_nt: TGTGCCAGCAGTTCTAAGCGGGGGGTCACAGATACGCAGTATTTT
cdr3_aa: CASSSKRGVTDTQYF

clone_size: few
d_call: -
v_call: TRBV9
j_call: TRBJ1-2
cdr3_nt: TGTGCCAGCAGCCCTCCTGACGGCACCCCAAGTGGCTACACCTTC
cdr3_aa: CASSPPDGTPSGYTF

clone_size: -
d_call: -
v_call: TRBV2
j_call: TRBJ2-7
cdr3_nt: TGTGCCAGCACCCAAGGAGACGAGCAGTACTTC
cdr3_aa: CASTQGDEQYF

clone_size: -
d_call: -
v_call: TRBV10-1
j_call: TRBJ2-1
cdr3_nt: TGCGCCAGCAGTGAGTCTGCTTACGAGCAGTTCTTC
cdr3_aa: CASSESAYEQFF

clone_size: -
d_call: TRBD2
v_call: TRBV6-1
j_call: TRBJ2-7
cdr3_nt: TGTGCCAGCAGTACCCTTTTCTGGACTAGCGGGACCCACTACGAGCAGTACTTC
cdr3_aa: CASSTLFWTSGTHYEQYF

clone_size: -
d_call: TRBD2
v_call: TRBV30
j_call: TRBJ2-7
cdr3_nt: TGTGCCTGGAGTGTAGTGGGAGGGCGGCGGGAGCAGTACTTC
cdr3_aa: CAWSVVGGRREQYF

clone_size: once
d_call: -
v_call: TRBV2
j_call: TRBJ1-4
cdr3_nt: TGTGCCAGCAGTGAAGACACTAATGAAAAACTGTTTTTT
cdr3_aa: CASSEDTNEKLFF

clone_size: -
d_call: TRBD2
v_call: TRBV7-2
j_call: TRBJ2-7
cdr3_nt: TGTGCCAGCAGCCTACCGACTAGCGGGAGCGAGCAGTACTTC
cdr3_aa: CASSLPTSGSEQYF

clone_size: -
d_call: TRBD2
v_call: TRBV10-1
j_call: TRBJ2-1
cdr3_nt: TGCGCCAGCAGTGATCCGGGACTAGCGGGAGGGAAGCACAATGAGCAGTTCTTC
cdr3_aa: CASSDPGLAGGKHNEQFF

clone_size: -
d_call: TRBD1
v_call: TRBV10-3
j_call: TRBJ1-6
cdr3_nt: TGTGCCATCAGTGAGGGAGGGGGCCGGACGAATTCACCCCTCCACTTT
cdr3_aa: CAISEGGGRTNSPLHF

clone_size: -
d_call: TRBD1
v_call: TRBV29-1
j_call: TRBJ1-2
cdr3_nt: TGCAGCGCTGTTCCCCCGGGACAGGGTTATGGCTACACCTTC
cdr3_aa: CSAVPPGQGYGYTF

clone_size: -
d_call: TRBD2
v_call: TRBV20-1
j_call: TRBJ2-5
cdr3_nt: TGCAGTGCCAGGGACTTAGCGGGGATTGGTGAGACCCAGTACTTC
cdr3_aa: CSARDLAGIGETQYF

clone_size: few
d_call: -
v_call: TRBV7-9
j_call: TRBJ1-4
cdr3_nt: TGTGCCAGCAGCCCGACAGTTCTTAATGAAAAACTGTTTTTT
cdr3_aa: CASSPTVLNEKLFF